These 6 T cell receptor beta chains were all obtained from the same sample, sequenced in a study of T cells after yellow fever vaccination. TCRdb passed the 5' RACE reads through MiXCR, listing each CDR3 protein once. The data contain some 320,000 distinct CDR3 sequences, 8.7% of them seen just once; the ten biggest clones take up roughly 18%. The sample was PBMCs, taken on the day of the first yellow fever vaccination. The receptor source for this set is a man aged 18-30 years who received the YFV17D yellow fever vaccine.

Many counts were recorded for this clonotype. V usage is TRBV4-2 and J usage is TRBJ2-7; D is possibly TRBD2 (5 bases). Deletions cut 0 bases from V and 2 bases from J, with 14 bases between. CDR1 and CDR2 (germline): LGHNA, YNFKEQ. This CDR3 contains 16 residues. This CDR3 is CASSQDLARGPYEQYF. The CDR3, as DNA: TGTGCCAGCAGCCAAGATCTGGCGAGAGGGCCCTACGAGCAGTACTTC.

This clonotype was observed a few times. The rearrangement joins TRBV20-1 to TRBJ1-1; D perhaps matches TRBD1 (6 bases). CDR1 is DFQATT and CDR2 is SNEGSKA in the germline V gene (reference sequence). V lost 5 bases, J lost 7 bases, and 17 bases lay in between. This CDR3 has 13 residues. CDR3 protein: CSAPRAGAGEAFF. In DNA, the CDR3 is TGCAGTGCTCCGCGGGCAGGGGCGGGTGAAGCTTTCTTT.

This clonotype showed up just a few times. The V call is TRBV10-3, the J call TRBJ1-5; D gene ambiguous. The CDR3 is 12 residues long. V lost 2 bases and J 4 bases, leaving 3 bases between the germline ends. The V gene's germline CDR1 is ENHRY and CDR2 SYGVKD. The CDR3 sequence: CAISETNQPQHF. The CDR3 nucleotides are TGTGCCATCAGTGAGACAAATCAGCCCCAGCATTTT.

This clonotype has a count of ten or more. The chain employs TRBV20-1 and TRBJ2-3; D is possibly TRBD2 (6 bases). Deletions cut 7 bases from V and 4 bases from J, with 12 bases between. This CDR3 spans 12 amino acids. CDR1 and CDR2 (germline): DFQATT, SNEGSKA (reference sequence). This CDR3 is CSVEGGSDTQYF. Here the CDR3 DNA reads TGCAGTGTAGAGGGAGGCTCAGATACGCAGTATTTT.

Worth noting for this clonotype: The junction differs from germline at one of its ends, possibly a read error. This chain joins TRBV4-1 and TRBJ2-7, with D uncertain. The CDR3 extends over 14 amino acids. The V gene's germline CDR1 is MGHRA and CDR2 YSYEKL. The CDR3 DNA follows: TGCGCCAGCAGCCAAGACCCTCCCTTCTACGAGCTGTACTTC. Protein product: CASSQDPPFYELYF.

The chain is built from TRBV9 and TRBJ2-6; 12 nucleotides match TRBD1. The ends lost 0 bases at V and 2 bases at J; junction bases unmatched: 12. Germline assignment: CDR1 SGDLS and CDR2 YYNGEE. This CDR3 is 21 amino acids long. CDR3 amino acids: CASSVARLGQGASTGANVLTF. As DNA, the CDR3 is TGTGCCAGCAGCGTAGCACGTTTGGGACAGGGGGCGAGTACTGGGGCCAACGTCCTGACTTTC. Variable domain in full (rest from reference TRBV9 and TRBJ2-6): DSGVTQTPKHLITATGQRVTLRCSPRSGDLSVYWYQQSLDQGLQFLIQYYNGEERAKGNILERFSAQQFPDLHSELNLSSLELGDSALYFCASSVARLGQGASTGANVLTFGAGSRLTVL.